This T cell receptor beta chain was obtained from a study of T cell repertoires in cytomegalovirus infection. Overall study context: Well-studied HLA-B-restricted epitopes and recently identified HLA-C-restricted epitopes of CMV were both used in the study.

Concerning this clonotype itself: The antigen remains unidentified.

General observations from the study: The cumulative frequency of public TCR beta families distinguished individuals who carried CMV together with the relevant HLA.

The CDR3 totals 15 residues. Between the trimmed V and J ends, which lost 3 bases and 2 bases, there was a span of 11 bases. CDR1 is MNHEY, CDR2 SMNVEV, per germline (reference sequence). TCRdb re-derived calls from the reads in MiXCR, one entry per CDR3 protein. The sample shows hundreds of thousands of distinct CDR3 sequences, about 39% of them seen only once. The source is a human donor in good health (CMV status not recorded). Some clones in this sample may be carry-over from other donors' samples. The chain has TRBV27 and TRBJ1-5, with D possibly matching TRBD1 (6 bases). The source was cultured PBMCs, collected from culture after CMV antigen stimulation. The CDR3 loop reads CASSFRGGGNQPQHF. DNA for the CDR3: TGTGCCAGCAGTTTTAGGGGGGGGGGCAATCAGCCCCAGCATTTT.